Below are 19 T cell receptor beta chains sequenced from a single sample in a study of identical twins. TCRdb ran MiXCR on the 5' RACE reads and lists one entry per CDR3 protein. The repertoire consists of 350,000 to 500,000 distinct CDR3 sequences, with approximately 17% occurring once and the leading ten covering less than 15%. The sample comprised naive T cells sorted from blood. The receptors shown here come from a man aged 50 to 59 in good health.

This clonotype has ten or more counts. This chain connects TRBV28 to TRBJ1-3; D unresolved. With 4 bases removed from V and 2 bases from J, the gap between germline ends came to 21 bases. The CDR3 totals 18 residues. Per germline, CDR1 MDHEN and CDR2 SYDVKM. In DNA form, the CDR3 reads TGTGCCAGCAGTTCGATACCTACAGCTTTTCCCGCTGGAAACACCATATATTTT. Translation: CASSSIPTAFPAGNTIYF. The full variable domain, rest sourced from reference TRBV28 and TRBJ1-3, is DVKVTQSSRYLVKRTGEKVFLECVQDMDHENMFWYRQDPGLGLRLIYFSYDVKMKEKGDIPEGYSVSREKKERFSLILESASTNQTSMYLCASSSIPTAFPAGNTIYFGEGSWLTVV.

This clonotype was observed a handful of times. V is TRBV7-2 and J is TRBJ2-7; TRBD2 is a possible D gene (6 bases). Trimming removed 1 base from V and 3 bases from J, with 10 bases in between. This CDR3 contains 14 residues. Germline loops: CDR1 SGHTA, CDR2 FQGNSA. CDR3 in DNA: TGTGCCAGCAGCTTAGTCGGCGGGGACTACGAGCAGTACTTC. It is translated as CASSLVGGDYEQYF.

This clonotype was detected only a few times. The CDR3 bases are TGTGCCACCAGCAGCGGGACAGTCTCACCCCTCCACTTT. It yields the protein CATSSGTVSPLHF. V usage is TRBV15 and J usage is TRBJ1-6, with 7 bases fitting TRBD1. The length of the CDR3 is 13 residues. V dropped 3 bases and J dropped 10; count of bases not matched to a gene: 3. The germline CDR1 and CDR2 sequences are LNHNV and YYDKDF (reference sequence).

CDR3 bases: TGTGCCATCACCCCGGGACAGGGTGTTAACTATGGCTACACCTTC. Translating gives CAITPGQGVNYGYTF. V usage is TRBV10-3 and J usage is TRBJ1-2; 9 bases agree with TRBD1. Trimming at V came to 7 bases and at J to 1 base, leaving 7 bases not matched to a gene. The CDR3 consists of 15 residues. In germline, CDR1 is ENHRY, CDR2 SYGVKD.

A few counts support this clonotype. The chain combines TRBV7-2 with TRBJ2-7; TRBD2 is a possible D gene (6 bases). From germline, CDR1 is SGHTA and CDR2 FQGNSA. Trimming cost V 7 bases and J 5 bases, with 15 bases left between them. The CDR3 has 13 amino acids. Here the CDR3 DNA reads TGTGCCAGCACCTTTGGAGGCGGGAACGAGCAGTACTTC. Its protein product is CASTFGGGNEQYF.

This clonotype was detected only once. With a much larger clone just one base away, this may be a read error. The V call is TRBV11-2, the J call TRBJ2-3, with 10 bases matching TRBD2. Germline CDR1 reads SGHAT; CDR2 reads FQNNGV. The CDR3 runs to 16 residues. Here the CDR3 reads CASSSQSGRATNTQCF. The DNA of the CDR3 is TGTGCCAGCAGCTCACAAAGCGGGAGGGCAACGAATACGCAGTGTTTT.

The V call is TRBV20-1, the J call TRBJ2-7; the D gene is possibly TRBD1 (6 bases). This CDR3 spans 14 amino acids. V dropped 1 base and J dropped 5 bases, with 15 bases sitting between them. CDR1 is DFQATT, CDR2 SNEGSKA, per germline (reference sequence). CDR3 protein: CSARGTALRNEQYF. The CDR3, as DNA: TGCAGTGCTAGAGGGACAGCGCTTCGGAACGAGCAGTACTTC.

This clonotype was picked up many times. V usage is TRBV5-1 and J usage is TRBJ2-7; 7 nucleotides agree with TRBD1. The CDR3 runs to 14 residues. Unmatched junction bases numbered 5, after V lost 0 bases and J lost 5 bases. Germline values: CDR1 SGHRS, CDR2 YFSETQ. The CDR3 region has the DNA TGCGCCAGCAGCTTGGGGACAGGTACAAACGAGCAGTACTTC. Translating it yields CASSLGTGTNEQYF.

This clonotype was observed at least ten times. The rearrangement joins TRBV6-1 to TRBJ2-1; perhaps D is TRBD1 or TRBD2 (5 bases each). V lost 5 bases to trimming and J lost 5 bases, with 16 bases between them. This CDR3 region has 15 residues. Germline values: CDR1 MNHNS, CDR2 SASEGT. Here the CDR3 DNA reads TGTGCCAGCAGTCAATACTCCGGGACCCACAATGAGCAGTTCTTC. It codes for CASSQYSGTHNEQFF.

V gene TRBV11-2 combines with J gene TRBJ2-3; weak D call: TRBD1 (6 bases). The CDR3 covers 15 residues. Trimming cost V 1 base and J 0 bases, with 8 bases left between them. Germline CDR1 and CDR2: SGHAT and FQNNGV. For the CDR3, the DNA is TGTGCCAGCAGCTTAGGACAGGCTAGCACAGATACGCAGTATTTT. This gives the protein CASSLGQASTDTQYF.

In nucleotides, the CDR3 is TGTGCCAGCAGCCGACAGGGGCTGACTGGCTACACCTTC. This translates into CASSRQGLTGYTF. The V call is TRBV7-8, the J call TRBJ1-2; 8 nucleotides agree with TRBD1. Germline CDR1 is SGHVS and CDR2 is FQNEAQ. Trimming took 5 bases from V and 7 from J; bases not matched to a gene: 6. The CDR3 runs to 13 residues.

This clonotype was counted between two and nine times. This sequence joins TRBV28 and TRBJ2-5, with D possibly being TRBD2 (6 bases). Germline CDR1 and CDR2: MDHEN and SYDVKM. The germline V and J ends were trimmed by 4 bases and 5 bases, with 17 bases remaining between them. The CDR3 consists of 15 residues. CDR3 region: CASSSIIKGRETQYF. The CDR3 nucleotides read TGTGCCAGCAGTTCCATCATCAAGGGGAGGGAGACCCAGTACTTC. Complete variable domain (other parts from reference TRBV28 and TRBJ2-5): DVKVTQSSRYLVKRTGEKVFLECVQDMDHENMFWYRQDPGLGLRLIYFSYDVKMKEKGDIPEGYSVSREKKERFSLILESASTNQTSMYLCASSSIIKGRETQYFGPGTRLLVL.

The V and J genes are TRBV6-1 and TRBJ2-7, with 10 bases identical to TRBD1. The CDR3 contains 15 residues. J lost 5 bases, V lost 6 bases, and 10 bases had no gene match. Germline V lookup: CDR1 MNHNS, CDR2 SASEGT. CDR3 in DNA: TGTGCCAGCAGAGAACCGGGACAGGGGATCGACGAGCAGTACTTC. It translates to CASREPGQGIDEQYF.

This clonotype was detected many times. V usage is TRBV12-3 or TRBV12-4 and J usage is TRBJ2-1; the D gene could be TRBD1 or TRBD2 (5 bases each). The CDR3 consists of 16 residues. V lost 1 base, J lost 6 bases, and 16 bases lay in between. Here the CDR3 DNA reads TGTGCCAGCAGTTTAGTGGGGACCGGTCCTTCCAATGAGCAGTTCTTC. This gives the protein CASSLVGTGPSNEQFF.

In its sample, this clonotype was seen a few times. In DNA form, the CDR3 reads TGTGCCACCAGTGACCCGAGACAGAGCACAGATACGCAGTATTTT. This gives the protein CATSDPRQSTDTQYF. V usage is TRBV24-1 and J usage is TRBJ2-3; TRBD1 might be the D (5 bases). CDR3 size: 15 residues. Trimming took 4 bases from V and 0 from J, leaving 10 bases between them. In germline, CDR1 is KGHDR, CDR2 SFDVKD.

This clonotype was seen at least ten times. The gene calls are TRBV11-1 and TRBJ2-7; D is perhaps TRBD1 (5 bases). Trimming cost V 0 bases and J 1 base, with 13 bases left between them. Germline values: CDR1 SGHAT, CDR2 FQDESV (reference sequence). The CDR3 consists of 16 residues. This chain's CDR3 is CASSLASMTESYEQYF. The CDR3 nucleotides read TGTGCCAGCAGCTTAGCGTCCATGACAGAATCCTACGAGCAGTACTTC. The whole variable domain, remainder taken from reference TRBV11-1 and TRBJ2-7, is EAEVAQSPRYKITEKSQAVAFWCDPISGHATLYWYRQILGQGPELLVQFQDESVVDDSQLPKDRFSAERLKGVDSTLKIQPAELGDSAMYLCASSLASMTESYEQYFGPGTRLTVT.

This clonotype was found a few times. The chain employs TRBV27 and TRBJ2-5; no clear D gene. The CDR3 loop spans 15 amino acids. Germline values: CDR1 MNHEY, CDR2 SMNVEV (reference sequence). V was trimmed by 3 bases and J by 3 bases, leaving 14 bases between them. The CDR3 protein is CASSLDPSGKETQYF. The DNA of the CDR3 is TGTGCCAGCAGTTTGGATCCCTCTGGGAAAGAGACCCAGTACTTC.

The gene calls are TRBV6-2 or TRBV6-3 and TRBJ2-5; the D gene is possibly TRBD2 (5 bases). Trimming stripped 5 bases from V and 2 bases from J, with 12 bases between. CDR3 length: 14 amino acids. CDR1 MNHEY and CDR2 SVGEGT come from the germline V gene. The CDR3 bases are TGTGCCAGCAGTAGCAAGCGGCGGCAAGAGACCCAGTACTTC. Translating gives CASSSKRRQETQYF.

This clonotype was recorded a few times. CDR3 region: CASSGWVDSPLHF. CDR3 in DNA: TGTGCCAGCAGTGGGTGGGTTGATTCACCCCTCCACTTT. V usage is TRBV25-1 and J usage is TRBJ1-6; no reliable D call. The CDR3 contains 13 residues. Trimming took off 4 bases at V and 8 bases at J, with 9 bases between the two ends. CDR1 and CDR2 from the germline V gene are MGHDK and SYGVNS.